The T cell receptor (beta chain) under discussion was sequenced for a study of cytomegalovirus exposure and HLA in healthy donors. Details on this clone: Its antigen remains unknown.

The protocol was immunoSEQ multiplex PCR, while the TCRdb copy is restricted to in-frame clones and leaves out a portion. There are approximately 99,000 clones in the sample; around 95% occur only once, and roughly 0.66% lies in the top ten. The CDR3 runs 14 residues. Trimming pared 4 bases from V and 3 bases from J, leaving 12 bases between. CDR1 MNHEY and CDR2 SVGAGI come from the germline V gene. The study's findings and limits: Confirmation in vitro established that three CMV-associated chains were specific for CMV antigens. The TCR clusters that emerged in the first cohort tended, a later analysis found, to co-occur in the 120 validation repertoires. Cytomegalovirus status was reportedly diagnosed by the classifier with high specificity and sensitivity.

What was sequenced was PBMCs. This receptor was identified in a woman aged 18-29 years in good health and CMV-seronegative. The chain is built from TRBV6-5 and TRBJ1-2; no clear D. CDR3 bases: TGTGCCAGCAGTTCCATCCGCCGGGACTATGGCTACACCTTC. Translating it yields CASSSIRRDYGYTF.